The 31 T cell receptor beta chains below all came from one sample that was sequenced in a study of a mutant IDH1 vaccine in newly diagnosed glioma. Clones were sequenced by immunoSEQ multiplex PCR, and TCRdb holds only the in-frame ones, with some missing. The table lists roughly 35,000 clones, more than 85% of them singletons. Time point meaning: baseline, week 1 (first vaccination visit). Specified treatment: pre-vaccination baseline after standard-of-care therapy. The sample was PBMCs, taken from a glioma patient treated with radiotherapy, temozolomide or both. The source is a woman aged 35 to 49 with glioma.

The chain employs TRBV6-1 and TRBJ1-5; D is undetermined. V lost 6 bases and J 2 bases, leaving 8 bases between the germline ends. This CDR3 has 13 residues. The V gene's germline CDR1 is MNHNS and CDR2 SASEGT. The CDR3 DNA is TGTGCCAGCAGAACCAGCGGCAATCAGCCCCAGCATTTT. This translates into CASRTSGNQPQHF.

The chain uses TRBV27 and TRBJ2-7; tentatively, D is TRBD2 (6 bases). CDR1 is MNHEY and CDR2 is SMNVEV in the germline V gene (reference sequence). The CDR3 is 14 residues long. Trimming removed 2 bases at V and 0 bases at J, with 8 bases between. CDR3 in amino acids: CASSLTGDSYEQYF. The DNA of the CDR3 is TGTGCCAGCAGTTTAACGGGGGACTCCTACGAGCAGTACTTC.

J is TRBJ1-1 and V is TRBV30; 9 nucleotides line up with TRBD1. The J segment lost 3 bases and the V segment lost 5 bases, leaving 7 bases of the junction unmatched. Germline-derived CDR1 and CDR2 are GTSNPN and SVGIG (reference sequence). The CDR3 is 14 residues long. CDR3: CAWWDRAWDTEAFF. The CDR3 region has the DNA TGTGCCTGGTGGGACAGGGCGTGGGACACTGAAGCTTTCTTT.

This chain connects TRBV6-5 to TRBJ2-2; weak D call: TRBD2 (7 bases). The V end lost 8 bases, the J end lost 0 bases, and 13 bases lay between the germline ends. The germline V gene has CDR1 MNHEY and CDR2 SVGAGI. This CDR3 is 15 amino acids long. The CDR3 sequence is CASRRGPANTGELFF. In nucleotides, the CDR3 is TGTGCCAGCCGGCGGGGGCCCGCGAACACCGGGGAGCTGTTTTTT.

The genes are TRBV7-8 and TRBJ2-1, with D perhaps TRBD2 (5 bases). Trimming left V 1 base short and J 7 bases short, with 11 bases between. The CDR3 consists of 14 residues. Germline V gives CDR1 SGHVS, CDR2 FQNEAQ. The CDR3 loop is CASSLGASFNEQFF. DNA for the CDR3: TGTGCCAGCAGCTTAGGGGCTAGCTTTAATGAGCAGTTCTTC. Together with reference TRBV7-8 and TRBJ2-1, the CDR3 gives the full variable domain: GAGVSQSPRYKVAKRGQDVALRCDPISGHVSLFWYQQALGQGPEFLTYFQNEAQLDKSGLPSDRFFAERPEGSVSTLKIQRTQQEDSAVYLCASSLGASFNEQFFGPGTRLTVL.

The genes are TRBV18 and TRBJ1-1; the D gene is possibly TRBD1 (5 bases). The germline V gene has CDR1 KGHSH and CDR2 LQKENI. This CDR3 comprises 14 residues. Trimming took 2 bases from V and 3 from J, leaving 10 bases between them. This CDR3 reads CASSPSAGYTEAFF. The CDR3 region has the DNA TGTGCCAGCTCACCATCGGCAGGGTACACTGAAGCTTTCTTT.

This CDR3 reads CASSNRVFARKNTEAFF. Written as DNA, the CDR3 is TGTGCCAGCAGCAACAGGGTCTTTGCTCGAAAGAACACTGAAGCTTTCTTT. The rearrangement uses TRBV5-4 and TRBJ1-1, with D perhaps TRBD1 (6 bases). The CDR3 has 17 residues. V shed 4 bases and J shed 1 base, with 20 bases lying between them. Germline V CDR1 and CDR2: SGHNT, YYREEE (reference sequence).

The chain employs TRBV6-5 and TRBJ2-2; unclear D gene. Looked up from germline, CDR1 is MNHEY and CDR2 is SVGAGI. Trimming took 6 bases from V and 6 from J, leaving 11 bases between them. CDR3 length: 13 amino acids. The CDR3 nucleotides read TGTGCCAGCAGCCACTCAAGCGCCGGGGAGCTGTTTTTT. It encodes CASSHSSAGELFF.

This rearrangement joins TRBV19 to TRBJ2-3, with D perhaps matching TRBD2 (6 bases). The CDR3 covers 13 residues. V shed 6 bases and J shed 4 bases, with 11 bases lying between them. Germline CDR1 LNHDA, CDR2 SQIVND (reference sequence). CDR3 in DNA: TGTGCCAGTAGCGACCGACTAGCAGATACGCAGTATTTT. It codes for CASSDRLADTQYF.

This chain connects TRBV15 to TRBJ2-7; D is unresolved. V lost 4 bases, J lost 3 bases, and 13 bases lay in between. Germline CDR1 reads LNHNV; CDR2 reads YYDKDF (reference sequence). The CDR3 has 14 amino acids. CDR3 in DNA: TGTGCCACCAGCAAGGACCCGACGTTCTACGAGCAGTACTTC. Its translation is CATSKDPTFYEQYF.

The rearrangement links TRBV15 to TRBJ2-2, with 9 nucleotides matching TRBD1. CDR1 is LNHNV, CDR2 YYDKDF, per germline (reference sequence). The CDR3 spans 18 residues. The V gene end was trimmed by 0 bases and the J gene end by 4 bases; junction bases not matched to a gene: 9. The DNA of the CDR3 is TGTGCCACCAGCAGAGAGGGGAGGGACAGGGCTTTCACCGGGGAGCTGTTTTTT. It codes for CATSREGRDRAFTGELFF.

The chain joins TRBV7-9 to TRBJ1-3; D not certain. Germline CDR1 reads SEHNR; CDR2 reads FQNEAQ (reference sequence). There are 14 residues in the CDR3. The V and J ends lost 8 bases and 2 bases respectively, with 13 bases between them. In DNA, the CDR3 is TGTGCCAGCGCCCTTGGAGGGACTGGAAACACCATATATTTT. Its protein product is CASALGGTGNTIYF.

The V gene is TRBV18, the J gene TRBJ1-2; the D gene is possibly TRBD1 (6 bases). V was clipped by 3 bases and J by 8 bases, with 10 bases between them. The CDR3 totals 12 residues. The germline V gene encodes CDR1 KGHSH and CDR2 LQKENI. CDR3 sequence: CASSPNRDGYTF. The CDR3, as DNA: TGTGCCAGCTCACCGAACAGGGACGGCTACACCTTC.

In nucleotides, the CDR3 is TGTGCCAGCAGCTTCAACACCGGGGAGCTGTTTTTT. This gives the protein CASSFNTGELFF. V and J are TRBV7-9 and TRBJ2-2; D uncertain. In germline, CDR1 is SEHNR, CDR2 FQNEAQ (reference sequence). V was cut by 3 bases and J by 2 bases, with 1 base left in between. This CDR3 is built from 12 residues.

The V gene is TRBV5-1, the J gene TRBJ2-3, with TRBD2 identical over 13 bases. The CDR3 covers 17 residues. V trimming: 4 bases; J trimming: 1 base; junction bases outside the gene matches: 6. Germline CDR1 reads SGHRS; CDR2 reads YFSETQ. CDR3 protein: CASSPKGTSGGTDTQYF. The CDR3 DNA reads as TGCGCCAGCAGCCCGAAAGGGACTAGCGGGGGCACAGATACGCAGTATTTT. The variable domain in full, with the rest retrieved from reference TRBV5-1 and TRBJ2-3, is KAGVTQTPRYLIKTRGQQVTLSCSPISGHRSVSWYQQTPGQGLQFLFEYFSETQRNKGNFPGRFSGRQFSNSRSEMNVSTLELGDSALYLCASSPKGTSGGTDTQYFGPGTRLTVL.

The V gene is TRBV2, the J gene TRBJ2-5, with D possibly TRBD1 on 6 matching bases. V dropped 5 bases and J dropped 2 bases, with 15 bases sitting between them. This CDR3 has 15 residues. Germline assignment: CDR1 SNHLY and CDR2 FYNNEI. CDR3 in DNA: TGTGCCAGCAGTAGACAGGCGGGTTGGCAAGAGACCCAGTACTTC. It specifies CASSRQAGWQETQYF. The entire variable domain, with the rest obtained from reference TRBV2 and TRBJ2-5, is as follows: EPEVTQTPSHQVTQMGQEVILRCVPISNHLYFYWYRQILGQKVEFLVSFYNNEISEKSEIFDDQFSVERPDGSNFTLKIRSTKLEDSAMYFCASSRQAGWQETQYFGPGTRLLVL.

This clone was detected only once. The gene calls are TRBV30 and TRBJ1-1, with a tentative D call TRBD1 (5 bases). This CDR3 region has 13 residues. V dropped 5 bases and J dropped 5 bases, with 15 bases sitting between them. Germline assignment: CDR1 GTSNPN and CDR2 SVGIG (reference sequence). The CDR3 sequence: CAWDRRGWTEAFF. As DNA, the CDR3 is TGTGCCTGGGATCGAAGGGGCTGGACTGAAGCTTTCTTT.

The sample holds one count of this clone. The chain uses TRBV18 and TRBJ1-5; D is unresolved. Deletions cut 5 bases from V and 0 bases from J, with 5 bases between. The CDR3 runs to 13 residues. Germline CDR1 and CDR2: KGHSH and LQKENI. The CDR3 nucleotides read TGTGCCAGCTCAATGGGTAGCAATCAGCCCCAGCATTTT. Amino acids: CASSMGSNQPQHF.

Here the CDR3 reads CASSQDSDSNQPQHF. The CDR3 nucleotides are TGCGCCAGCAGCCAAGATTCGGATAGCAATCAGCCCCAGCATTTT. The V and J genes are TRBV4-3 and TRBJ1-5, with D hard to call. Germline V gene sequence: CDR1 LGHNA, CDR2 YSLEER. V shed 0 bases and J shed 0 bases, with 6 bases lying between them. This CDR3 has 15 residues.

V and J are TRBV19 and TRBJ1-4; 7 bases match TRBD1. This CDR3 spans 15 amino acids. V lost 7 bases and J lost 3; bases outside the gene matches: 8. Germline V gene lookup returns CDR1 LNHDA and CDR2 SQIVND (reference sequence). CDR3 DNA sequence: TGTGCCAGTAAGACCGGGACAGCTCCTAATGAAAAACTGTTTTTT. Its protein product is CASKTGTAPNEKLFF.

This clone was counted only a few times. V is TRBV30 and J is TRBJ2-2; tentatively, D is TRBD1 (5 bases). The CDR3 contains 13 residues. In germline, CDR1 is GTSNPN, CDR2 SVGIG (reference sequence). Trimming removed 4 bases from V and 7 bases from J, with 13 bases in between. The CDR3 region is CAWKQGPNGELFF. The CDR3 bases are TGTGCCTGGAAGCAGGGTCCAAACGGGGAGCTGTTTTTT.

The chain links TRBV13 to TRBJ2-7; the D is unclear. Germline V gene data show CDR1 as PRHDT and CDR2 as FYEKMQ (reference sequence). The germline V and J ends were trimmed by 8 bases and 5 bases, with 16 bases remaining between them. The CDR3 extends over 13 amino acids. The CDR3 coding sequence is TGTGCCAGCCGCATGGCCGGATCCGACGAGCAGTACTTC. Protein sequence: CASRMAGSDEQYF.

CDR3 residues: CACEREGNPYEQYF. The CDR3 DNA reads TGTGCCTGCGAGCGGGAAGGGAATCCCTACGAGCAGTACTTC. The V and J genes are TRBV30 and TRBJ2-7; the match to TRBD2 covers 7 bases. CDR3 length equals 14 residues. V shed 6 bases, J shed 2 bases, and the junction held 10 bases outside the gene matches. The germline V gene encodes CDR1 GTSNPN and CDR2 SVGIG (reference sequence).

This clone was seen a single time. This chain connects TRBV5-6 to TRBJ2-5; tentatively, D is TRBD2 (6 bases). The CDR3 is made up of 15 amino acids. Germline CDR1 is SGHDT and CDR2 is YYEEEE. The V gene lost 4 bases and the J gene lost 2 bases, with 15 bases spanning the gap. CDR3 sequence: CASSKFTGLQETQYF. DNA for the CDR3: TGTGCCAGCAGCAAATTCACGGGACTGCAAGAGACCCAGTACTTC.

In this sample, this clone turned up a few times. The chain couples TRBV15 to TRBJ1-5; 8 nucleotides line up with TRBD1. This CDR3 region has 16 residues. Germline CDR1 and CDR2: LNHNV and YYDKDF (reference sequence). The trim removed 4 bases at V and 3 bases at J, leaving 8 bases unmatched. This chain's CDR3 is CATSTRQGISNQPQHF. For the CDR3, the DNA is TGTGCCACCAGCACACGACAGGGGATTTCCAATCAGCCCCAGCATTTT.

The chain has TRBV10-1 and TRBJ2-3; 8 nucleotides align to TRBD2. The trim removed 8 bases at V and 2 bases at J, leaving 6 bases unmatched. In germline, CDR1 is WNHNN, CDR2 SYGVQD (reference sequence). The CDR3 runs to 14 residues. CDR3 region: CASADSGTTDTQYF. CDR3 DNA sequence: TGCGCCAGCGCTGATAGCGGGACCACAGATACGCAGTATTTT.

The CDR3 sequence: CASSFGPGVNTGELFF. CDR3 sequence (DNA): TGTGCCAGCAGCTTTGGACCGGGTGTAAACACCGGGGAGCTGTTTTTT. The J gene is TRBJ2-2, the V gene TRBV7-3; D call uncertain. Trimming shortened V by 3 bases and J by 2 bases, and 13 bases separated the two germline ends. CDR1 SGHTA and CDR2 FQGTGA come from the germline V gene. The length of the CDR3 is 16 residues.

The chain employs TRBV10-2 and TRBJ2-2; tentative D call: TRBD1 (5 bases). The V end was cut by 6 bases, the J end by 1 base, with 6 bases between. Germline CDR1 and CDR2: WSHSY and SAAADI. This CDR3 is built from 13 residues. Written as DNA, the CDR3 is TGCGCCAGCAGCACAGGGAACACCGGGGAGCTGTTTTTT. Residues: CASSTGNTGELFF.

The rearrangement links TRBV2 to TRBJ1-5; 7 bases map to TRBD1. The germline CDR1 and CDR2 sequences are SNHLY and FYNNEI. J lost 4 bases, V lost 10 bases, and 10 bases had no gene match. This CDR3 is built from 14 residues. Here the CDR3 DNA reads TGTGCCACCAACCGACAGGGAGTAAATCAGCCCCAGCATTTT. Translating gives CATNRQGVNQPQHF.

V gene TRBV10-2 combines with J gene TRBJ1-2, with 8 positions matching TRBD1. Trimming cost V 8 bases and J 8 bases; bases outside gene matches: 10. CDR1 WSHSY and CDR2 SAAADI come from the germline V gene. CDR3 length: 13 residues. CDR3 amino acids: CASGEHRGEGYTF. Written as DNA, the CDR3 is TGCGCCAGCGGGGAGCACAGGGGGGAAGGCTACACCTTC.

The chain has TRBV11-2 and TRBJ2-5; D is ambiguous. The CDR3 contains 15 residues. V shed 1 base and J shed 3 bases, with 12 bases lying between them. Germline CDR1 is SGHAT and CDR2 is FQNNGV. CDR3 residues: CASSLVFSPEETQYF. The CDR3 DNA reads TGTGCCAGCAGCTTAGTCTTTAGTCCAGAAGAGACCCAGTACTTC. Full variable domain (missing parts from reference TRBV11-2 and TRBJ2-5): EAGVAQSPRYKIIEKRQSVAFWCNPISGHATLYWYQQILGQGPKLLIQFQNNGVVDDSQLPKDRFSAERLKGVDSTLKIQPAKLEDSAVYLCASSLVFSPEETQYFGPGTRLLVL.